This TCR beta chain originates from a study of control samples from healthy donors and cancer patients. Repertoires were generated with immunoSEQ multiplex PCR, while TCRdb's copy carries only in-frame clones and drops some. The profile shows roughly 88,000 clones, more than 85% of them singletons. The V gene lost 3 bases and the J gene lost 7 bases, with 13 bases spanning the gap. The CDR3 length is 13 residues. Germline V gene sequence: CDR1 SGDLS, CDR2 YYNGEE. The TCR originated in a woman aged 25 to 39 in good health. This sequence joins TRBV9 and TRBJ1-2; D is unclear. Sequenced sample: blood. CDR3 coding DNA: TGTGCCAGCAGCGCCCCCCCGGGGTTTGGCTACACCTTC. Translation gives CASSAPPGFGYTF.